Listed here is a single T cell receptor beta chain. The study reverse transcribed the entire isolated RNA, so it sequenced expressed TCRB transcripts. Method: immunoSEQ multiplex PCR; TCRdb's copy keeps in-frame clones and lacks some. Of 600,000 to 650,000 clones listed, 15% to 19% are singletons. These data belong to a study of beta chain features in type 1 diabetes. The CDR3 is 13 residues long. Trimming took off 5 bases at V and 3 bases at J, with 10 bases between the two ends. CDR1 is MNHEY and CDR2 is SMNVEV in the germline V gene (reference sequence). All of the sorted populations showed purity greater than 95%.

V and J are TRBV27 and TRBJ2-5, with D tentatively TRBD2 (7 bases). This TCR was recovered from a man between 18 and 29 years old in good health. The sample comprised naive CD4+ T cells from blood. The CDR3 is CASSGEGEETQYF. DNA of the CDR3: TGTGCCAGCAGTGGGGAGGGGGAAGAGACCCAGTACTTC.